This TCR beta chain originates from a study of shared clonotypes between healthy human individuals. This clone has a single count. In the naive CD8 group, cells lacked CD45RO and were positively selected for CCR7, so terminally differentiated effector memory CD45RA+ cells were left out. Recent vaccinations or acute infections were absent in the healthy HIV-negative adult donors. When replicate PCRs were run on sorted subsets, they used about 220 ng DNA, about 31,000 T cell genomes. Original methodology: Junction-only sequences without quality scores were provided by ImmunoSEQ, so filtering was different. This table comes from immunoSEQ multiplex PCR, and its TCRdb copy is limited to in-frame clones, with some not included. The V and J calls and clone size were taken over from that table, and D and trimming were inferred from the DNA. The table lists roughly 2,000,000 clones, 93% of them singletons.

This CDR3 spans 16 amino acids. Looked up from germline, CDR1 is SGHNT and CDR2 is YENEEA. Trimming stripped 5 bases from V and 0 bases from J, with 13 bases between. This rearrangement joins TRBV11-3 to TRBJ2-2; a possible D gene is TRBD1 (6 bases). The receptor comes from a man aged 18 to 29 in good health. Some clones in this sample may be carry-over from other donors' samples. The sample taken for sequencing was naive CD8+ T cells from PBMCs. CDR3 DNA sequence: TGTGCCAGCAGCAAAGGGACACTCGCGAACACCGGGGAGCTGTTTTTT. Translation: CASSKGTLANTGELFF. Combining the CDR3 with reference TRBV11-3 and TRBJ2-2 gives the whole variable domain EAGVVQSPRYKIIEKKQPVAFWCNPISGHNTLYWYLQNLGQGPELLIRYENEEAVDDSQLPKDRFSAERLKGVDSTLKIQPAELGDSAVYLCASSKGTLANTGELFFGEGSRLTVL.